The following is a T cell receptor beta chain sequence with its context. As yet, its antigen is unknown. Other DNA sequences in this sample translate to the same CDR3. The sample comes from a study of shared clonotypes between healthy human individuals. Study results and caveats: Memory subsets had estimated richness that was generally smaller than that of naive subsets.

V shed 1 base and J 0 bases; nucleotides not matched to a gene: 0. The CDR3 is 15 residues long. Germline CDR1 is SEHNR and CDR2 is FQNEAQ (reference sequence). Deep-level running was used for the assay. TCRdb keeps only in-frame clones here, not all; method: immunoSEQ multiplex PCR. The sample lists about 1.4 million clones, roughly 96% occurring once. V is TRBV7-9 and J is TRBJ2-5; 9 nucleotides line up with TRBD1. This TCR was recovered from a man aged 25 to 40 in good health. Material for sequencing was naive CD4+ T cells sorted from blood. Subset meaning: CD45RA+ positively selected. CDR3 protein: CASSLGDRDQETQYF. The CDR3 DNA reads as TGTGCCAGCAGCTTAGGGGACAGGGACCAAGAGACCCAGTACTTC.